This T cell receptor beta chain was sequenced for a study of T cell responses to AZD1222 COVID-19 vaccine. TCRdb's table, derived via immunoSEQ multiplex PCR, lists solely in-frame clones and lacks some. The data hold some 150,000 clones, with 90% to 95% observed a single time. Points on this clone: Antigen specificity is unknown.

Study conclusions and caveats: Regions left unmutated in variants are reportedly the target of nearly half of spike-specific TCRs. White British ancestry dominated among donors, who included more females, and clonal diversity was possibly underestimated.

This CDR3 is 15 amino acids long. CDR1 SGHVS and CDR2 FNYEAQ come from the germline V gene. The germline V and J ends were trimmed by 5 bases and 0 bases, with 12 bases remaining between them. The TCR comes from an adult in good health. This sample comprised peripheral blood, obtained on day 0 of AZD1222 vaccination. V usage is TRBV7-6 and J usage is TRBJ2-3; D unresolved. The CDR3 coding sequence is TGTGCCAGCAGCATAACCATAACTAGCACAGATACGCAGTATTTT. Its translation: CASSITITSTDTQYF.